This TCR beta chain was profiled in a study of cytomegalovirus exposure and HLA in healthy donors. Germline lookup yields CDR1 MNHNS and CDR2 SASEGT. The ends were cut back, 6 bases at V and 7 bases at J, with 9 bases in the middle. The length of the CDR3 is 11 residues. General study points: The tendency of first-cohort TCR clusters to co-occur in the 90 to 150 validation repertoires was the finding of a later analysis.

Here immunoSEQ multiplex PCR was the method, and the copy in TCRdb shows in-frame clones only, minus some. Counted here are some 110,000 clones, 86% occurring once; the ten biggest clones make up roughly 5.3%. In the case of this clone: Its cognate antigen is unknown.

This sequence was found in a man younger than 30 in good health and CMV-seronegative. Sequenced: PBMCs. This chain links TRBV6-1 with TRBJ1-1; D may be TRBD1 (6 bases). The CDR3 here is CASSTGIEAFF. CDR3 nucleotides: TGTGCCAGCAGCACAGGGATTGAAGCTTTCTTT.